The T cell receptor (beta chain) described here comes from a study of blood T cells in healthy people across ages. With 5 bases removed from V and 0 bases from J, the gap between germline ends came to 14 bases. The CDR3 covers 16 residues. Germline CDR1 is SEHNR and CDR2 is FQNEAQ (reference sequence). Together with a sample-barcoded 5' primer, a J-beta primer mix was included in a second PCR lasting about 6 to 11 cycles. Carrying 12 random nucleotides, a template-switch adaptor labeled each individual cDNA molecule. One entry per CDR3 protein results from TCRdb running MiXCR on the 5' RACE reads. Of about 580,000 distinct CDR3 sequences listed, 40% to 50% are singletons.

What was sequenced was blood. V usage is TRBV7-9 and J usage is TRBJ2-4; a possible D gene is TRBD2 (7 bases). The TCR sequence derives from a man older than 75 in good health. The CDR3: CASSPGQRGAKNIQYF. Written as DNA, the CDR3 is TGTGCCAGCAGCCCCGGACAGCGGGGAGCCAAAAACATTCAGTACTTC. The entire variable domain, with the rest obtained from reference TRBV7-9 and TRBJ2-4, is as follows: DTGVSQNPRHKITKRGQNVTFRCDPISEHNRLYWYRQTLGQGPEFLTYFQNEAQLEKSRLLSDRFSAERPKGSFSTLEIQRTEQGDSAMYLCASSPGQRGAKNIQYFGAGTRLSVL.